In this sample, the clone carrying this TCR beta chain turned up once. How the authors handled the data: Using reference gene primer amplification, nucleated cell counts were estimated. The repertoire was sequenced with immunoSEQ multiplex PCR; TCRdb's copy has only in-frame clones and lacks some. V, J and clone size are those of that table, while D and trimming were read from the DNA. In the table there are roughly 120,000 clones, roughly nine tenths of which are singletons. The data derive from a study of blood T cell repertoires in COVID-19. Study summary: PBMCs, B-cell-depleted T cells, or T cells provided the cDNA or gDNA that made up the material.

Germline loops: CDR1 ENHRY, CDR2 SYGVKD. With 1 base clipped from V and 8 bases from J, the junction kept 9 bases outside the gene matches. The CDR3 has 16 residues. The clonotype originates from a man aged 60 to 69 with COVID-19, enrolled during active disease. Input material: peripheral blood. The V call is TRBV10-3, the J call TRBJ2-1, with 9 nucleotides matching TRBD2. The CDR3 here is CAISELGLADKDEQFF. The CDR3 nucleotides are TGTGCCATCAGTGAGTTGGGACTAGCAGATAAGGATGAGCAGTTCTTC.